A selection of T cell receptor beta chains follows, all from one sample in a study of T and B cells in COVID-19 patients. TCRdb fed the multiplex PCR reads into MiXCR, producing one record per CDR3 protein. The sample lists 5,500 to 8,000 distinct CDR3 sequences, 30% to 35% seen once, with 20% to 25% in the top ten. The sequenced material came from blood. The receptors derive from a human donor with active COVID-19. Both conserved end residues are part of each CDR3. D genes are given only for firm matches. Only part of the rows carry a size: once, few, many, or a class if the clone is expanded.

length	size	V	J	D	DNA	CDR3
15	few	TRBV24-1	TRBJ2-1	TRBD2	TGTGCCACCAGTCAGCGGGAGTCCAACTACAATGAGCAGTTCTTC	CATSQRESNYNEQFF
13	few	TRBV7-2	TRBJ2-3	.	TGTGCCAGCAGCCGGGTCAGCACAGATACGCAGTATTTT	CASSRVSTDTQYF
13	few	TRBV6-2/TRBV6-3	TRBJ2-3	.	TGTGCCAGCAGTCGGGATAGCACAGATACGCAGTATTTT	CASSRDSTDTQYF
16	.	TRBV27	TRBJ1-1	TRBD1	TGTGCCAGCAGTTACGACAGGGGGCTCCCTAACACTGAAGCTTTCTTT	CASSYDRGLPNTEAFF
15	.	TRBV11-2	TRBJ2-1	.	TGTGCCAGCAGCTTAGGGGGGATCTCCTACAATGAGCAGTTCTTC	CASSLGGISYNEQFF
14	.	TRBV20-1	TRBJ2-6	TRBD2	TGCAGTGCTAGGAGCGGGGCTGGGGCCAACGTCCTGACTTTC	CSARSGAGANVLTF
12	.	TRBV7-4	TRBJ2-3	.	TGTGCCAGCAGCCTTACTGCGGATACGCAGTATTTT	CASSLTADTQYF
13	once	TRBV6-1	TRBJ1-5	.	TGTGCCGCGGCCGGGGGGGAGAGTCAGCCCCAGCATTTT	CAAAGGESQPQHF
13	.	TRBV6-5	TRBJ1-2	.	TGTGCCAGCAGTCCCGACAGGAACTATGGCTACACCTTC	CASSPDRNYGYTF
14	.	TRBV6-5	TRBJ1-1	TRBD1	TGTGCCAGCAGTAACCGGGACAGTACCACTGAAGCTTTCTTT	CASSNRDSTTEAFF
22	few	TRBV7-6	TRBJ2-6	TRBD2	TGTGCCAGCAGGCCTACAATCCCGGGACTAGCGGGGGGACGCTCTGGGGCCAACGTCCTGACTTTC	CASRPTIPGLAGGRSGANVLTF
14	.	TRBV24-1	TRBJ2-2	.	TGTGCCACCAGTGATCGGGACAAAACCGGGGAGCTGTTTTTT	CATSDRDKTGELFF
17	.	TRBV12-3/TRBV12-4	TRBJ2-3	TRBD2	TGTGCCAGCAGTCCCCAGGGAGCGGGGGTAGGGTTAGATACGCAGTATTTT	CASSPQGAGVGLDTQYF
12	.	TRBV5-5	TRBJ1-3	.	TGTGCCAGCAGCTTTGTTGGAAACACCATATATTTT	CASSFVGNTIYF
14	few	TRBV20-1	TRBJ2-1	.	TGCAGTGTCCGAGGAGAGGGAGTAAGCAATGAGCAGTTCTTC	CSVRGEGVSNEQFF
15	medium-sized	TRBV19	TRBJ2-1	TRBD1	TGTGCCAGTAGTATTATTTGGCAGGGGGCGAATGAGCAGTTCTTC	CASSIIWQGANEQFF
10	large	TRBV29-1	TRBJ2-1	.	TGCAGCGTTGCAGGGACTGAGCAGTTCTTC	CSVAGTEQFF
11	few	TRBV6-5	TRBJ1-1	TRBD1	TGTGCCAGCAGTCGGGACAGAGAAGCTTTCTTT	CASSRDREAFF
16	.	TRBV11-1	TRBJ2-3	.	TGTGCCATCATGCCCTCAGGGAATACCGGCAGGAATACGCAGTATTTT	CAIMPSGNTGRNTQYF
16	medium-sized	TRBV19	TRBJ2-1	TRBD2	TGTGCCAGTAGTATAGCTACTAGCGGGGCTTACAGTGAGCAGTTCTTC	CASSIATSGAYSEQFF
11	.	TRBV19	TRBJ1-1	.	TGTGCCAGTAGCCGCCCCTCTGAAGCTTTCTTT	CASSRPSEAFF
15	few	TRBV12-3/TRBV12-4	TRBJ2-5	.	TGTGCCAGCAGTCCAATGGGTGTAACGGGAGAGACCCAGTACTTC	CASSPMGVTGETQYF
13	few	TRBV24-1	TRBJ2-2	.	TGTGCCACCAGGGACGGTTCCACCGGGGAGCTGTTTTTT	CATRDGSTGELFF
15	.	TRBV19	TRBJ2-1	TRBD2	TGTGCCAGTAGTTCCCTACTAGCGGGGGGTAATGAGCAGTTCTTC	CASSSLLAGGNEQFF
16	medium-sized	TRBV6-4	TRBJ2-6	.	TGTGCCAGCAGTGACGCCAGCAACTCTGGGGCCAACGTCCTGACTTTC	CASSDASNSGANVLTF
14	.	TRBV10-1	TRBJ2-5	.	TGCGCCAGCAGTGATCAGGGTCTAGGGGGGACCCAGTACTTC	CASSDQGLGGTQYF
13	medium-sized	TRBV19	TRBJ2-7	TRBD1	TGTGCCAGTAGTTTCCGGGACAGCTACGAGCAGTACTTC	CASSFRDSYEQYF
14	few	TRBV6-1	TRBJ2-2	TRBD1	TGTGCCAGCAGGCGGGACAGGGACACCGGGGAGCTGTTTTTT	CASRRDRDTGELFF
15	medium-sized	TRBV19	TRBJ1-6	TRBD1	TGTGCCAGTAACCCCGGGACAGGTCGGAATTCACCCCTCCACTTT	CASNPGTGRNSPLHF
16	medium-sized	TRBV19	TRBJ1-6	.	TGTGCCAGCAACACAGGGCCCCAAGGCTATAATTCACCCCTCCACTTT	CASNTGPQGYNSPLHF
14	.	TRBV6-4	TRBJ2-2	TRBD2	TGTGCCAGCAGACGGGACCCGGGAGGCGGGGAGCTGTTTTTT	CASRRDPGGGELFF